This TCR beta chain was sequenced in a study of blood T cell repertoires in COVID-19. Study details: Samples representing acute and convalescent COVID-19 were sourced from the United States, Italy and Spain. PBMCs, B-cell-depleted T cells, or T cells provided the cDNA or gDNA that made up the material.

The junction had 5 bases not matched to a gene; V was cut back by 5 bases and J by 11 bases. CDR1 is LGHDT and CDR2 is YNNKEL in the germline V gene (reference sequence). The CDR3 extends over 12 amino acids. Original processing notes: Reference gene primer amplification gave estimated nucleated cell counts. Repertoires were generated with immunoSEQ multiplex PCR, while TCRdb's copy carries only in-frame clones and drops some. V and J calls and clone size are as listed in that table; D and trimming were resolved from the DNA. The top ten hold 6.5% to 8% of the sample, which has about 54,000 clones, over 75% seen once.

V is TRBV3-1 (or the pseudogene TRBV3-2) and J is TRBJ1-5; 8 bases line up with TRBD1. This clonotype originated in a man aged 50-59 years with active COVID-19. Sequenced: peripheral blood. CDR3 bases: TGTGCCAGCAGCTCCCGACAGGGGACCCAGCATTTT. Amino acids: CASSSRQGTQHF.